A single T cell receptor beta chain is shown here with its context. In this sample, this clone turned up once. This receptor's antigen is unknown. No much larger clonotype is one base removed from it; base qualities were not supplied. The donors were healthy, HIV-negative adults who had no recently reported acute infections or vaccinations. Every donor was a Caucasian adult residing in Nashville, Tennessee, USA. CD4+ T cells were enriched through magnetic negative selection, after which naive cells were positively selected on CD45RA and the remaining negative fraction served as the memory subset. After blood collection by leukapheresis, PBMCs were isolated using Ficoll-Histopaque density gradient centrifugation and then cryopreserved in the vapor phase of liquid nitrogen. Analytical flow cytometry was used to check the purity and quantity of each magnetically sorted T cell population. Genomic DNA was isolated from every sorted fraction and measured by UV absorbance on a Nanodrop 2000c.

The data are from a study of shared clonotypes between healthy human individuals (dated by TCRdb to the early 2020s). Concerning the study at large: A couple of women and a few men aged 18 to 49 years were included in the cohort. For each donor, CD4 naive and CD4 memory were each given three plates, CD8 naive was given two plates, and CD8 memory was given one plate. To estimate repertoire size and how much clonotypes are shared between individuals, the study performed deep sequencing of blood TCR repertoires from a few healthy adults. Different laboratories and diverse techniques were used to prepare libraries and sequence TCR repertoires, to increase sequencing depth and limit assay-specific biases. Each donor's leukapheresis produced roughly between roughly 0.85 and 9.5 billion PBMCs.

Using the deep immunoSEQ assay, multiplex PCR amplified TCR CDR3 regions from genomic DNA. Extracted genomic DNA from each cell subset was distributed evenly across all wells of several immunoSEQ 96-well plates, and each plate was treated as a replicate. For sorted subsets, about 200 ng genomic DNA, equal to about 30,000 T cell genomes, was loaded into each replicate PCR. Purified libraries were measured with a Qubit 3.0 fluorometer, size-checked on a Bioanalyzer 2100, and measured again with the KAPA Library Quantification kit. Every immunoSEQ 96-well plate was sequenced on a dedicated single-read 150-cycle Illumina NextSeq 550 flow cell. The original pipeline was this. Because the immunoSEQ output held only junctional sequences and lacked quality scores, the filtering could not match the filtering applied to full-length reads. To assign V/J genes and CDR3, sequences were annotated using PyIR, a Python wrapper for IgBLAST v1.9, with IMGT germline references. Reads with weak V/J assignments (E-value above 1e-6), missing CDR3, stop codons, out-of-frame junctions, or ambiguous translated residues were removed. V3J clonotypes were defined as sequences sharing an identical inferred V gene, J gene, and CDR3 amino acid sequence. To compute the percentage overlap between repertoires, the number of shared unique clonotypes was divided by the size of the smaller repertoire. RTK rarefaction, the Chao1 estimator, and Recon v2.1 estimates of unobserved clonotypes were used to assess repertoire richness. Generation probabilities were computed with OLGA for all TCRbeta clonotypes obtained by the gDNA method from a handful of donors. What TCRdb holds here is the immuneACCESS table cut down to in-frame rearrangements. Part of the clones is not present; checked against another copy, under half of the missing clones reflect an unresolved V gene, and the others are unexplained. V and J calls and clone size are copied from that table; D and trimming were computed from the DNA. The sample contains about 1.5 million clones, roughly 97% of them found a single time. Over 1% of the sample goes to the ten largest clones.

What the study reported, not specific to this receptor: Estimated clonotype richness was generally larger for naive than for memory subsets. Approximately 5% of naive CD4, more than 3% of naive CD8, approximately 2% of memory CD4, and approximately 0.39% of memory CD8 clonotypes were shared across a handful of donors. Only blood was sampled, and tissue TCR repertoires likely differ from those in blood. The genetic and exposure-history diversity represented was limited by the small number of donors. Pairwise subsampling indicated that sequencing depth was expected to affect the degree of clonotype sharing among donors. Even with the large sequencing depth, rarefaction of the sorted-subset datasets indicated that sequencing was incomplete. Compared with non-shared clonotypes, the clonotypes found in all four sorted-subset donors had higher generation probabilities.

V is shortened by 4 bases, J by 1 base, and the region joining them spans 11 bases. The CDR3 measures 14 amino acids from cysteine to phenylalanine. Only the CDR3 DNA is retained, 42 bases long and in frame from the first base. CDR1 MGHDK and CDR2 SYGVNS are derived from the germline V gene. This TCR came from a young man in good health. Sequenced sample: naive CD4+ T cells sorted from blood. The meaning of the sample's cell subset or site label: CD45RA+ positively selected. The rearranged chain carries TRBV25-1 and TRBJ2-7; the best D guess is TRBD2, with 6 bases matching. The CDR3 corresponds to CASSVAGTSYEQYF. The bases are TGTGCCAGCAGTGTGGCAGGGACTTCCTACGAGCAGTACTTC.